Following are 8 T cell receptor beta chains from one sample sequenced in a study of a mutant IDH1 vaccine in newly diagnosed glioma. As for time point: baseline, week 1 (first vaccination visit). Treatment meaning: pre-vaccination baseline after standard-of-care therapy. Sequenced by immunoSEQ multiplex PCR; TCRdb stores in-frame clones only, minus some. The sample holds tens of thousands of clones, approximately 80% seen once. Sample: PBMCs, taken from a glioma patient treated with radiotherapy, temozolomide or both. The receptors come from a man aged 25 to 45 with glioma.

This sequence joins TRBV5-4 and TRBJ1-1; the D gene is possibly TRBD1 (6 bases). The CDR3 is made up of 14 amino acids. Germline V gene lookup returns CDR1 SGHNT and CDR2 YYREEE (reference sequence). Trimming stripped 3 bases from V and 5 bases from J, with 14 bases between. DNA for the CDR3: TGTGCCAGCAGCTCAATCTACAGGGAAACTGAAGCTTTCTTT. Its translation is CASSSIYRETEAFF.

The gene calls are TRBV5-1 and TRBJ1-4; D possibly corresponds to TRBD1 (6 bases). The CDR3 extends over 14 amino acids. Germline V gene lookup returns CDR1 SGHRS and CDR2 YFSETQ. V lost 4 bases and J 4 bases, leaving 11 bases between the germline ends. Written as DNA, the CDR3 is TGCGCCAGCAGCGCCGGGACACGTAATGAAAAACTGTTTTTT. It specifies CASSAGTRNEKLFF.

The V call is TRBV15, the J call TRBJ1-3; TRBD1 matches at 9 bases. CDR3 length: 17 amino acids. The trim removed 1 base at V and 0 bases at J, leaving 4 bases unmatched. The germline gives CDR1 LNHNV, CDR2 YYDKDF (reference sequence). The CDR3 is CATSRGDRAYSGNTIYF. CDR3 coding DNA: TGTGCCACCAGCAGAGGGGACAGGGCCTACTCTGGAAACACCATATATTTT.

The chain combines TRBV5-1 with TRBJ2-1, with 9 bases matching TRBD2. The germline V gene has CDR1 SGHRS and CDR2 YFSETQ. This CDR3 has 14 amino acids. With 2 bases clipped from V and 5 bases from J, the junction kept 2 bases outside the gene matches. CDR3 residues: CASSLAGGHNEQFF. CDR3 nucleotide sequence: TGCGCCAGCAGCTTAGCGGGGGGTCACAATGAGCAGTTCTTC.

The rearrangement links TRBV5-6 to TRBJ1-2, with 7 bases fitting TRBD1. The CDR3 has 13 amino acids. The V gene's germline CDR1 is SGHDT and CDR2 YYEEEE. J lost 2 bases, V lost 4 bases, and 2 bases had no gene match. The CDR3 protein is CASSPGQNYGYTF. CDR3 nucleotides: TGTGCCAGCAGCCCGGGACAGAACTATGGCTACACCTTC.

This clone has just one count. This chain connects TRBV7-6 to TRBJ2-2; weak D call: TRBD1 (6 bases). From germline, CDR1 is SGHVS and CDR2 FNYEAQ. V was shortened by 4 bases and J by 2 bases, with 11 bases between the two germline ends. The CDR3 is 15 amino acids. The DNA for the CDR3 is TGTGCCAGCAGCTCGGAGGACAGAAACACCGGGGAGCTGTTTTTT. Its protein is CASSSEDRNTGELFF.

The V call is TRBV18, the J call TRBJ1-5; 11 nucleotides match TRBD1. Germline V gives CDR1 KGHSH, CDR2 LQKENI. V was clipped by 4 bases and J by 6 bases; unmatched bases: 14. The CDR3 runs 18 residues. The CDR3 coding sequence is TGTGCCAGCTCACTTACGGGACAGGGGGGAGCTTATGGTCAGCCCCAGCATTTT. The encoded protein is CASSLTGQGGAYGQPQHF.

The chain combines TRBV13 with TRBJ2-3; unclear D gene. Germline CDR1 PRHDT, CDR2 FYEKMQ (reference sequence). The CDR3 consists of 16 residues. Between the trimmed V and J ends, which lost 1 base and 1 base, there was a span of 12 bases. CDR3 in amino acids: CASSLDGRVRTDTQYF. The DNA for the CDR3 is TGTGCCAGCAGCTTAGACGGCCGGGTTCGCACAGATACGCAGTATTTT.